This TCR beta chain was recorded in a study of cytomegalovirus exposure and HLA in healthy donors listed by TCRdb under 2017. Regarding the complete study: An earlier analysis of under 600 of the donors reported about 250 Gb of sequence data and more than 90 million unique TCR beta sequences from 150 million to 200 million T cells. An earlier analysis of roughly 600 of the donors used high-throughput TCR beta sequencing to judge whether each TCR beta V gene segment behaved as functional or pseudogenic. Because of strong linkage in the cohort, a few DR-DQ haplotypes were treated as single units for association and clustering. All discovery cohort repertoires had been generated on a single sequencing platform. The study aimed to test whether signatures of past pathogen exposure could be identified by cataloging public T cell receptors. A later analysis re-analyzed previously published TCR beta repertoires from 650 to 800 donors and added high-resolution HLA genotyping to study TCR occurrence patterns. Besides the first cohort of approximately 670 subjects, a separate validation cohort made up of 120 different subjects was used. Typing coverage varied by locus: about 620-630 donors for A, B, C, DRB1 and DQB1; some 520 for DQA1; about 570 for DPA1; roughly 450 for DPB1. The T cell repertoires of some 670 subjects were profiled by immunosequencing and related to cytomegalovirus serostatus. A later genetic analysis used genome-wide SNP genotypes for about 65% of the 666 donors, treating that subset as a discovery cohort. An early release that covered about 600 HLA-typed donors contained about 300 gigabases of sequencing data and roughly 84 million unique TCR sequences. On average, approximately 250,000 unique TCR beta nucleotide sequences were sequenced per donor among 398 genotyped donors of the cohort, with 15% to 20% of those sequences being non-productive. Both class I and class II loci were covered by HLA typing, at four-digit resolution. Donor age, sex, ethnicity and CMV serostatus were collected together with the repertoire data. The genetic ancestry cluster associated with self-reported Caucasian donors included 81% of the roughly 400 genotyped donors. The study combined high-throughput TCR immunosequencing, statistical association of individual TCRs with disease status, and machine learning to predict cytomegalovirus infection status. Rather than using new phenotypic data, the later analysis identified candidate immune exposures from TCR beta sequences and from how often those sequences occurred across donors.

In total, approximately 700 healthy bone marrow donors made up the cohort. At the time of sampling, all cohort members were nominally healthy, though unrecorded immune exposures were likely present. The donor tested CMV seropositive, placing the donor among the 250 to 350 seropositive members of the cohort. Each donor provided a peripheral blood sample, and peripheral blood mononuclear cells were used for TCR beta sequencing. Genomic DNA was extracted from the blood cell samples with the Qiagen DNeasy Blood Extraction Kit. Concerning this clone: Its antigen remains unidentified.

The germline V gene sets CDR1 to MNHNS and CDR2 to SASEGT. The CDR3, cysteine through phenylalanine, is 13 amino acids long. Just CDR3 DNA is preserved here, 39 bases in frame from base 1. Trimming at the junction amounts to 7 bases on V and 1 base on J, and the germline ends lie 10 bases apart. Study-wide conclusions, independent of this receptor: Roughly uniform sequencing depth across donors was assumed in presence/absence analyses, although this assumption may not hold. According to a later analysis, TCR association rates differed among HLA loci, with DRB1 alleles showing the most associated TCRs and HLA-C alleles showing the fewest. In a later analysis, most CMV-associated TCR beta chains were found to appear HLA-restricted, with HLA associations seemingly driven largely by CMV exposure. An association between a missense DCLRE1C variant and V-gene and J-gene trimming of TCR beta chains was found in a later genetic analysis and replicated in an independent cohort. The authors suggested that the approach could potentially be extended to other disease states and immunological phenotypes. In a later analysis, 16,951 TCR beta sequences were associated with specific HLA alleles at a false discovery rate of 0.05. CMV serostatus was the only immune exposure information available for the cohort. When HLA alleles, especially DR and DQ, strongly co-occurred, attributing TCR associations to individual alleles was difficult. Some IMGT-functional V segments, including TRBV6-2 and TRBV6-3, could not be distinguished by the 87-base-pair reads and were therefore excluded. Linkage disequilibrium might explain the correlated functional status among segregating V segments, but an unknown experimental factor could not be excluded. Most TCR sequences were seen in very few donors, while some public TCRs were found in many individuals. A cluster of highly shared sequence variants was judged likely to represent a technical artifact of the sequencing pipeline. The earlier analysis of fewer than 750 of the donors excluded 15 to 20 rarely observed V segments, including chromosome 9 orphons, because counts were too low. A total of about 150 TCR beta chains were listed by the study as associated with cytomegalovirus. Only TCR beta chains were sequenced in this cohort, and the absence of alpha or paired-chain data limited detectable features. Broadly in line with IMGT annotations, most TCR beta V segments showed up in productive rearrangements about 87% or about 30% of the time in an earlier analysis of under 700 of the donors. In a later analysis, several top co-occurrence clusters were reported to appear linked to parvovirus B19, influenza, CMV and Epstein-Barr virus. HLA typing was unavailable for some donors at each locus, so association tests used only the typed subset. In vitro tests confirmed that a few of the cytomegalovirus-associated TCR beta chains recognize cytomegalovirus antigens. In a later analysis, HLA-associated TCR beta chains showed more clonal expansion and lower generation probabilities than non-associated chains that were equally common. In a later genetic analysis, fewer N-insertions in productive TCRs were reported among donors in an Asian-associated ancestry cluster than the approximately 670-donor mean. A further reported finding was that TCR beta sequences accurately predicted the HLA-A and HLA-B alleles for most subjects in the first cohort. The classifier was reported to diagnose cytomegalovirus status with high specificity and sensitivity in both the original cohort and the validation cohort.

The library relied on the immunoSEQ multiplex PCR assay. A mixture of 60 forward primers for TCR Vbeta segments and 13 reverse primers for TCR Jbeta segments was used in the multiplex PCR. A multiplex PCR assay on genomic DNA amplified the CDR3 region of rearranged TCR beta genes. Amplified TCR beta libraries were sequenced as 87-base-pair reads on the Illumina HiSeq System. The original methods were these. In a later analysis, some 80 million unique TCR beta chains were counted across the approximately 620 repertoires, and roughly 11 million of these chains were shared by at least two donors. Raw reads were error-corrected and collapsed into unique sequences with a nearest-neighbor algorithm that merged closely related sequences to remove PCR and sequencing errors. CDR3 sequences were aligned to IMGT reference sequences to assign V, D and J gene segments. Each retained sequence needed at least a six-nucleotide match to both a V gene segment and a J gene segment. A rearrangement was called productive if the CDR3 had no stop codons and remained in frame with V and J, and every other rearrangement was called non-productive. CDR3 was defined by IMGT convention, running from the second conserved V-encoded cysteine to the conserved J-encoded phenylalanine. Sequences without an unambiguous match to a single V gene segment were excluded from the earlier analysis of several hundred of the donors. An earlier analysis of 500 to 600 of the donors classified V segments as functional when productive rearrangements were above 56.7% and as segregating when the standard deviation between donors was above 5%. A statistical classification framework was built for diagnosing cytomegalovirus status from the catalog of TCR beta chain sequences. V and J gene assignment, in a later analysis, came from comparing TCR nucleotide sequences with IMGT/GENE-DB human TR gene sequences. In a later analysis, CDR3 sequences and most-parsimonious VDJ recombination scenarios were assigned using the TCRdist pipeline. In a later analysis, every TCR beta chain was defined by the combination of its CDR3 amino acid sequence and its V-gene family, and reads without a unique V-gene family were dropped. As a way to deal with suspected cross-contamination and a sequencing artifact, a later analysis dropped approximately 570 nucleotide sequences that were highly shared and had low generation probability. A later analysis calculated a clonal expansion index for each public chain from normalized within-repertoire ranks of inferred template counts. In a later analysis, generation probabilities were computed with a VDJ recombination model fitted to out-of-frame rearrangements, and the resulting probabilities were checked against IGoR. In a later analysis, hypergeometric tests were used to score TCR-TCR, TCR-HLA and TCR-CMV co-occurrence, with a repertoire-size bias correction applied to TCR pairs. A later analysis estimated false discovery rates by permuting HLA or CMV assignments 20 times. A later analysis grouped co-occurring TCRs with DBSCAN, adding TCRdist sequence similarity when clustering within HLA-allele-positive subsets. Repertoires with fewer than 30,000 or more than 120,000 public chains, plus five repertoires with anomalous nucleotide sharing, were excluded from co-occurrence clustering. TCRdb re-hosts the immuneACCESS table, in-frame sequences only. Its copies lack some clones; in the studies checked, an unresolved V gene accounts for under half of them, and the cause for the rest is not known. V and J calls and clone size are those listed in that table; D and trimming were worked out from the DNA. This sample's table lists under 60,000 clones. The ten top clones hold 9.5% to 15% of the sample.

This sequence was found in a woman in her twenties or thirties in good health and CMV-seropositive. The chain couples TRBV6-1 to TRBJ1-2; TRBD1 might be the D gene, on 5 matching bases. Input material: PBMCs. The CDR3 sequence is CASNPTVNYGYTF. The nucleotide sequence is TGTGCCAGCAATCCGACAGTTAACTATGGCTACACCTTC.